The 7 T cell receptor beta chains reported below all come from one sample, sequenced in a study of blood T cells in healthy people across ages. With a J-beta primer mix and a sample-barcoded 5' primer, a second PCR ran about 6 to 11 cycles. TCRdb analysed the 5' RACE reads with MiXCR anew, one entry per CDR3 protein. The sample consists of approximately 1.5 million distinct CDR3 sequences, approximately 32% of them appearing once. Sequenced: blood. The receptors stem from a woman aged 25-40 years in good health.

The J gene is TRBJ2-7, the V gene TRBV3-1, with 10 positions matching TRBD2. Germline trimming cut 1 base from V and 5 bases from J; bases unmatched to any gene: 8. The germline gives CDR1 LGHDT, CDR2 YNNKEL (reference sequence). This CDR3 has 16 residues. This CDR3 is CASSQVRLAGVNEQYF. The CDR3 nucleotides are TGTGCCAGCAGCCAAGTCCGCCTAGCGGGAGTCAACGAGCAGTACTTC.

This clonotype appeared many times. V usage is TRBV10-3 and J usage is TRBJ2-7, with D possibly matching TRBD1 (6 bases). Germline lookup yields CDR1 ENHRY and CDR2 SYGVKD. CDR3 length: 13 amino acids. V lost 3 bases and J 6 bases, leaving 12 bases between the germline ends. The CDR3 region is CAISEGGGGEQYF. CDR3 sequence (DNA): TGTGCCATCAGTGAAGGTGGGGGCGGCGAGCAGTACTTC.

V gene TRBV21-1 combines with J gene TRBJ1-2; the table's D call, TRBD1, has no DNA check behind it. TRBV21-1 is a listed pseudogene. The CDR3 contains 13 residues. CDR3 nucleotide sequence: TGTGCCAGCAGCGCCTGCGCCTTACTCGGCTACACCTTC. Translation gives CASSACALLGYTF.

This chain links TRBV12-3 or TRBV12-4 with TRBJ2-7; D remains unclear. The CDR3 covers 14 residues. V lost 1 base and J lost 2, with 9 bases in between. CDR3 residues: CASSLGSFTYEQYF. The CDR3 DNA is TGTGCCAGCAGTTTAGGGTCATTTACCTACGAGCAGTACTTC.

Points on this clonotype: A much larger clone lies a single base off, so this may be a read error. The rearrangement uses TRBV3-1 and TRBJ1-6; no definite D call. Germline lookup yields CDR1 LGHDT and CDR2 YNNKEL (reference sequence). This CDR3 is 14 amino acids long. V lost 3 bases, J lost 0 bases, and 3 bases lay in between. The CDR3 bases are TGTGCCAGCAGCCACAGCTCCTATAATTCACCCCTCCACTTT. Its protein product is CASSHSSYNSPLHF.

Turning to this clonotype: The junction and the germline gene differ at one end; a read error may be behind it. The V call is TRBV5-1, the J call TRBJ2-3; possibly TRBD1 or TRBD2 for D (6 bases each). The CDR3 runs 17 residues. CDR1 and CDR2 from the germline V gene are SGHRS and YFSETQ. DNA of the CDR3: TGCGCCAGCAGCTCTAGAAAAGGCCAGGGGAGGACAGATGCGCAGTATTTT. Its translation is CASSSRKGQGRTDAQYF.

This clonotype has just a few counts. Written as DNA, the CDR3 is TGTGCCAGCAGCTCCACAGGGGCCCTTCGCTATGGCTACACCTTC. Translation: CASSSTGALRYGYTF. The V call is TRBV7-9, the J call TRBJ1-2; 7 nucleotides align to TRBD1. This CDR3 is 15 amino acids long. Germline-derived CDR1 and CDR2 are SEHNR and FQNEAQ (reference sequence). The J segment lost 4 bases and the V segment lost 4 bases, leaving 9 bases of the junction unmatched.